This T cell receptor beta chain originates from a study of cytomegalovirus exposure and HLA in healthy donors. The study ran its PCR with 60 Vbeta and 13 Jbeta primers. Profiling relied on immunoSEQ multiplex PCR, and the TCRdb table lists in-frame clones only, not all of them. The sample consists of 150,000 to 200,000 clones, over 80% of them appearing once. The trim removed 3 bases at V and 2 bases at J, leaving 5 bases unmatched. The CDR3 covers 15 residues. CDR1 and CDR2 from the germline V gene are SGHRS and YFSETQ. General study points: Some V segments could not be told apart, so they were left out, TRBV6-2 and TRBV6-3 among them. The authors listed 164 TCR beta chains as cytomegalovirus-associated. Several of the most significant clusters were apparently associated with common viral pathogens in a later analysis. Later analysis demonstrated an association between a missense DCLRE1C variant and TCR beta V- and J-gene trimming.

This clone was counted a single time. Its specificity is not known. V usage is TRBV5-1 and J usage is TRBJ1-2, with 9 positions matching TRBD1. The specimen sequenced was PBMCs. The receptor comes from a boy aged 2-15 years in good health and CMV-seronegative. Written as DNA, the CDR3 is TGCGCCAGCAGCTGGTACAGGGGGCTAAACTATGGCTACACCTTC. Its protein is CASSWYRGLNYGYTF.